This T cell receptor (beta chain) was found in a study of cytomegalovirus exposure and HLA in healthy donors. The CDR3 consists of 13 residues. The V end was cut by 6 bases, the J end by 1 base, with 10 bases between. Germline V CDR1 and CDR2: SGHNT, YYREEE (reference sequence). This clone has only one observation. Clones were read by immunoSEQ multiplex PCR, and TCRdb kept only the in-frame ones, dropping some. The sample carries 100,000 to 150,000 clones, 85% to 90% recorded once. This clonotype originated in a young woman in good health and CMV-seronegative. The sample consisted of PBMCs. The chain has TRBV5-4 and TRBJ2-5; D unresolved. The CDR3 here is CASKLHLQETQYF. Written as DNA, the CDR3 is TGTGCCAGCAAATTACATCTCCAAGAGACCCAGTACTTC.